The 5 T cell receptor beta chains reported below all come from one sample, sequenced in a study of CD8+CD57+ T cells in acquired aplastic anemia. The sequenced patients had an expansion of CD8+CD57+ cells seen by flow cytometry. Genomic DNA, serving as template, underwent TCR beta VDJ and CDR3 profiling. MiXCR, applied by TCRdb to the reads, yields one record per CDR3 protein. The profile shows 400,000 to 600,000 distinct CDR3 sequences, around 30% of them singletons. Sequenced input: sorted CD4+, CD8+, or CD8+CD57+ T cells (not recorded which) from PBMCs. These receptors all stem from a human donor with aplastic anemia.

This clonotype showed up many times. The CDR3 loop is CASSTGIGDEQFF. The CDR3 DNA is TGTGCCAGTAGTACCGGAATAGGGGATGAGCAGTTCTTC. The rearrangement uses TRBV19 and TRBJ2-1; D is possibly TRBD1 (5 bases). Trimming left V 4 bases short and J 8 bases short, with 12 bases between. There are 13 residues in the CDR3. Germline CDR1 is LNHDA and CDR2 is SQIVND (reference sequence).

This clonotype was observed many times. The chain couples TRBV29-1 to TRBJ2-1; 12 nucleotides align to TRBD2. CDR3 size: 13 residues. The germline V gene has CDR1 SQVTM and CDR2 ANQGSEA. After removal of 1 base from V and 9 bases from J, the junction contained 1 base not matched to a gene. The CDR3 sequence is CSVEGTSGTEQFF. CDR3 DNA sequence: TGCAGCGTTGAAGGGACTAGCGGGACTGAGCAGTTCTTC.

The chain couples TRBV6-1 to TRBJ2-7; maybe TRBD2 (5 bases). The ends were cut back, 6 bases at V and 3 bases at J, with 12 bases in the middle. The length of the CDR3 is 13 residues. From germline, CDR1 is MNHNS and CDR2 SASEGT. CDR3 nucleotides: TGTGCCAGCAGGGGGAGAGTGGTCTACGAGCAGTACTTC. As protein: CASRGRVVYEQYF.

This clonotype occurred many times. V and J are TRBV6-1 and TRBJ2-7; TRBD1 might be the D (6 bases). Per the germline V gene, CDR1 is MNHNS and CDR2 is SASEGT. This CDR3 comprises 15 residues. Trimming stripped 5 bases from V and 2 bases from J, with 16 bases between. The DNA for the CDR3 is TGTGCCAGCAGTCCGAGACAGGACAGAACCTACGAGCAGTACTTC. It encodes CASSPRQDRTYEQYF.

The CDR3 sequence is CASSEGQDVGGYTF. The CDR3 DNA is TGTGCCAGCAGTGAGGGACAGGATGTAGGTGGCTACACCTTC. The rearrangement joins TRBV6-1 to TRBJ1-2, with TRBD1 matching over 8 bases. Germline V gene sequence: CDR1 MNHNS, CDR2 SASEGT. The CDR3 consists of 14 residues. J was trimmed by 7 bases and V by 3 bases; bases with no gene match: 7.